What follows are 21 T cell receptor beta chains derived from one specimen sequenced in a study of a mutant IDH1 vaccine in newly diagnosed glioma. For these TCRs, the target antigens are not known. The time point was: week 23, last vaccination. One vaccine dose held 300 ug of mutant IDH1 20-mer peptide and came with topical imiquimod. Repertoires were generated with immunoSEQ multiplex PCR, while TCRdb's copy carries only in-frame clones and drops some. The sample shows about 38,000 clones, 81% of them seen only once. The input for sequencing was PBMCs, taken from a glioma patient whose treatment included an IDH1 peptide vaccine. Receptors were obtained from a man aged 40-49 years with glioma.

This clone was recorded a few times. This sequence joins TRBV6-1 and TRBJ1-1; perhaps TRBD1 as D (5 bases). CDR1 and CDR2 (germline): MNHNS, SASEGT. This CDR3 has 14 amino acids. The germline V and J ends were trimmed by 5 bases and 3 bases, with 13 bases remaining between them. CDR3 amino acids: CASSTQEGYTEAFF. CDR3 DNA: TGTGCCAGCAGTACCCAGGAGGGGTACACTGAAGCTTTCTTT.

The chain links TRBV18 to TRBJ2-1; D is undetermined. The germline V gene has CDR1 KGHSH and CDR2 LQKENI. The CDR3 extends over 11 amino acids. V was clipped by 6 bases and J by 7 bases, with 7 bases between them. The CDR3 DNA reads as TGTGCCAGCTCCGGGCAGAATGAGCAGTTCTTC. It encodes CASSGQNEQFF.

V is TRBV5-6 and J is TRBJ2-7, with TRBD1 identical over 10 bases. The V segment lost 4 bases and the J segment 3 bases; nucleotides outside the gene matches: 10. This CDR3 is built from 16 residues. The germline V gene encodes CDR1 SGHDT and CDR2 YYEEEE. The CDR3 DNA follows: TGTGCCAGCAGCCATCGACAGGGGGCGATCTTCTACGAGCAGTACTTC. Protein product: CASSHRQGAIFYEQYF.

To note about this clone: The sample contains more than one DNA sequence encoding this CDR3. This sequence joins TRBV19 and TRBJ1-4, with 9 positions matching TRBD1. V was clipped by 3 bases and J by 6 bases; unmatched bases: 8. The CDR3 extends over 16 amino acids. Germline V gene sequence: CDR1 LNHDA, CDR2 SQIVND (reference sequence). The DNA for the CDR3 is TGTGCCAGTAGTATGAGTGGACAGGGGAGACATGAAAAACTGTTTTTT. Encoded protein: CASSMSGQGRHEKLFF.

This sequence joins TRBV6-9 and TRBJ2-6, with a tentative D call TRBD1 (6 bases). The V end lost 6 bases, the J end lost 1 base, and 16 bases lay between the germline ends. Germline assignment: CDR1 MNHGY and CDR2 SVAAGI. CDR3 length equals 17 residues. CDR3 in amino acids: CASSLDSSVSGANVLTF. The CDR3 DNA reads TGTGCCAGCAGCCTGGACAGCTCAGTTTCTGGGGCCAACGTCCTGACTTTC.

This chain joins TRBV4-1 and TRBJ2-2; 9 bases line up with TRBD2. Trimming took 1 base from V and 5 from J; bases not matched to a gene: 8. CDR1 is MGHRA and CDR2 is YSYEKL in the germline V gene. The CDR3 has 17 amino acids. CDR3 sequence: CASSQVRGGAKTGELFF. CDR3 DNA: TGCGCCAGCAGCCAAGTCCGCGGGGGGGCAAAGACCGGGGAGCTGTTTTTT.

This rearrangement joins TRBV9 to TRBJ1-1, with TRBD1 identical over 8 bases. The CDR3 totals 17 residues. Germline values: CDR1 SGDLS, CDR2 YYNGEE. Trimming at V came to 1 base and at J to 1 base, leaving 9 bases not matched to a gene. CDR3 amino acids: CASSVSPRTGPNTEAFF. CDR3 nucleotides: TGTGCCAGCAGCGTAAGCCCGAGGACAGGGCCGAACACTGAAGCTTTCTTT.

The rearrangement joins TRBV6-6 to TRBJ1-2; 9 bases map to TRBD1. V trimming: 7 bases; J trimming: 6 bases; junction bases outside the gene matches: 15. The CDR3 covers 16 residues. The germline CDR1 and CDR2 sequences are MNHNY and SVGAGI (reference sequence). The CDR3 bases are TGTGCCAGCATTACTCACCGGGACAGGGTACGCGATGGCTACACCTTC. It is translated as CASITHRDRVRDGYTF.

The chain links TRBV5-1 to TRBJ2-4; no definite D call. Looked up from germline, CDR1 is SGHRS and CDR2 is YFSETQ. This CDR3 spans 19 amino acids. Trimming took off 4 bases at V and 0 bases at J, with 23 bases between the two ends. The CDR3 loop is CASSANPLRSPLAKNIQYF. The CDR3 DNA reads TGCGCCAGCAGCGCGAACCCGCTCCGTTCTCCTCTAGCCAAAAACATTCAGTACTTC. The full variable domain, in which reference TRBV5-1 and TRBJ2-4 provide the parts outside the CDR3, is KAGVTQTPRYLIKTRGQQVTLSCSPISGHRSVSWYQQTPGQGLQFLFEYFSETQRNKGNFPGRFSGRQFSNSRSEMNVSTLELGDSALYLCASSANPLRSPLAKNIQYFGAGTRLSVL.

On this clone itself: The sample contains more than one DNA sequence encoding this CDR3. The chain recombines TRBV11-2 with TRBJ1-6; possible D gene TRBD1, 6 bases. CDR3 length equals 16 residues. CDR1 is SGHAT, CDR2 FQNNGV, per germline. V lost 5 bases, J lost 8 bases, and 19 bases lay in between. Written as DNA, the CDR3 is TGTGCCAGCAGCACGAGGGGCGGGGGCTCATATTCACCCCTCCACTTT. Its protein is CASSTRGGGSYSPLHF.

The count of this clone is one. The gene calls are TRBV19 and TRBJ2-1; the match to TRBD1 covers 11 bases. V lost 9 bases to trimming and J lost 6 bases; unmatched junction nucleotides: 7. Germline CDR1 is LNHDA and CDR2 is SQIVND (reference sequence). This CDR3 region has 14 residues. Written as DNA, the CDR3 is TGTGCCAGCACGGACAGGGGGCCTGGCAATGAGCAGTTCTTC. Amino acid sequence: CASTDRGPGNEQFF.

This clone was seen once. J is TRBJ1-1 and V is TRBV11-2; tentatively, D is TRBD1 (6 bases). Germline values: CDR1 SGHAT, CDR2 FQNNGV. The CDR3 has 13 residues. The V and J ends lost 3 bases and 3 bases respectively, with 8 bases between them. Here the CDR3 DNA reads TGTGCCAGCAGCTTTAAGGGGGACACTGAAGCTTTCTTT. This translates into CASSFKGDTEAFF. Complete variable domain (other parts from reference TRBV11-2 and TRBJ1-1): EAGVAQSPRYKIIEKRQSVAFWCNPISGHATLYWYQQILGQGPKLLIQFQNNGVVDDSQLPKDRFSAERLKGVDSTLKIQPAKLEDSAVYLCASSFKGDTEAFFGQGTRLTVV.

The chain uses TRBV19 and TRBJ2-6; either TRBD1 or TRBD2 may supply D (5 bases each). This CDR3 has 18 amino acids. Germline assignment: CDR1 LNHDA and CDR2 SQIVND (reference sequence). The V end was cut by 4 bases, the J end by 3 bases, with 19 bases between. The CDR3 nucleotides are TGTGCCAGTAGTAGATACTCCGGGACCCTGGGTGGGGCCAACGTCCTGACTTTC. It translates to CASSRYSGTLGGANVLTF.

This chain joins TRBV7-2 and TRBJ2-1; D is perhaps TRBD1 (6 bases). V lost 3 bases, J lost 0 bases, and 12 bases lay in between. This CDR3 contains 16 residues. CDR1 SGHTA and CDR2 FQGNSA come from the germline V gene. The CDR3 spells CASSFSGASSYNEQFF. The CDR3 DNA reads as TGTGCCAGCAGCTTTTCAGGGGCCAGCTCCTACAATGAGCAGTTCTTC.

The rearrangement uses TRBV25-1 and TRBJ1-2; D is undetermined. CDR1 is MGHDK and CDR2 is SYGVNS in the germline V gene. CDR3 length equals 13 residues. V gave up 4 bases and J gave up 7 bases, with 13 bases separating them. The DNA of the CDR3 is TGTGCCAGCAGTGGTCCAGGATCGGGTGGCTACACCTTC. Residues: CASSGPGSGGYTF.

The chain has TRBV6-5 and TRBJ2-7; perhaps TRBD1 as D (7 bases). CDR1 MNHEY and CDR2 SVGAGI come from the germline V gene. CDR3 length: 15 residues. V dropped 4 bases and J dropped 3 bases, with 16 bases sitting between them. CDR3 DNA: TGTGCCAGCAGTTCGTCCCAGGGGGGCTACTACGAGCAGTACTTC. It yields the protein CASSSSQGGYYEQYF.

The chain is built from TRBV28 and TRBJ1-5, with TRBD1 identical over 9 bases. J lost 4 bases, V lost 6 bases, and 10 bases had no gene match. Germline V CDR1 and CDR2: MDHEN, SYDVKM. The CDR3 contains 16 residues. CDR3 nucleotides: TGTGCCAGCAGACCTATGGACAGGGGAGCAAATCAGCCCCAGCATTTT. Translation: CASRPMDRGANQPQHF. Looking up the rest from reference TRBV28 and TRBJ1-5 gives the full variable domain: DVKVTQSSRYLVKRTGEKVFLECVQDMDHENMFWYRQDPGLGLRLIYFSYDVKMKEKGDIPEGYSVSREKKERFSLILESASTNQTSMYLCASRPMDRGANQPQHFGDGTRLSIL.

The V call is TRBV27, the J call TRBJ1-4; D is unclear. V lost 3 bases to trimming and J lost 7 bases, with 12 bases between them. This CDR3 has 14 amino acids. Germline V gives CDR1 MNHEY, CDR2 SMNVEV (reference sequence). CDR3 DNA: TGTGCCAGCAGTTTGACCCCGCGGGGTGAAAAACTGTTTTTT. Residues: CASSLTPRGEKLFF.

The chain recombines TRBV19 with TRBJ2-7, with 7 bases identical to TRBD1. Germline CDR1 reads LNHDA; CDR2 reads SQIVND (reference sequence). This CDR3 spans 14 amino acids. Trimming cost V 6 bases and J 5 bases; bases outside gene matches: 10. CDR3 bases: TGTGCCAGTAGCCCCACAGGGGAAGTCCACGAGCAGTACTTC. Translated: CASSPTGEVHEQYF.

This chain uses TRBV9 with TRBJ1-3; unclear D gene. V lost 0 bases and J lost 3, with 10 bases in between. The CDR3 covers 15 residues. Germline loops: CDR1 SGDLS, CDR2 YYNGEE. The CDR3 protein is CASSVGSLGGNTIYF. CDR3 sequence (DNA): TGTGCCAGCAGCGTAGGGAGTCTTGGTGGAAACACCATATATTTT.

V and J are TRBV20-1 and TRBJ2-7; D ambiguous. Trimming took off 3 bases at V and 5 bases at J, with 8 bases between the two ends. Germline lookup yields CDR1 DFQATT and CDR2 SNEGSKA (reference sequence). This CDR3 spans 11 amino acids. The CDR3 sequence is CSASRANEQYF. In nucleotides, the CDR3 is TGCAGTGCTAGTCGAGCTAACGAGCAGTACTTC.